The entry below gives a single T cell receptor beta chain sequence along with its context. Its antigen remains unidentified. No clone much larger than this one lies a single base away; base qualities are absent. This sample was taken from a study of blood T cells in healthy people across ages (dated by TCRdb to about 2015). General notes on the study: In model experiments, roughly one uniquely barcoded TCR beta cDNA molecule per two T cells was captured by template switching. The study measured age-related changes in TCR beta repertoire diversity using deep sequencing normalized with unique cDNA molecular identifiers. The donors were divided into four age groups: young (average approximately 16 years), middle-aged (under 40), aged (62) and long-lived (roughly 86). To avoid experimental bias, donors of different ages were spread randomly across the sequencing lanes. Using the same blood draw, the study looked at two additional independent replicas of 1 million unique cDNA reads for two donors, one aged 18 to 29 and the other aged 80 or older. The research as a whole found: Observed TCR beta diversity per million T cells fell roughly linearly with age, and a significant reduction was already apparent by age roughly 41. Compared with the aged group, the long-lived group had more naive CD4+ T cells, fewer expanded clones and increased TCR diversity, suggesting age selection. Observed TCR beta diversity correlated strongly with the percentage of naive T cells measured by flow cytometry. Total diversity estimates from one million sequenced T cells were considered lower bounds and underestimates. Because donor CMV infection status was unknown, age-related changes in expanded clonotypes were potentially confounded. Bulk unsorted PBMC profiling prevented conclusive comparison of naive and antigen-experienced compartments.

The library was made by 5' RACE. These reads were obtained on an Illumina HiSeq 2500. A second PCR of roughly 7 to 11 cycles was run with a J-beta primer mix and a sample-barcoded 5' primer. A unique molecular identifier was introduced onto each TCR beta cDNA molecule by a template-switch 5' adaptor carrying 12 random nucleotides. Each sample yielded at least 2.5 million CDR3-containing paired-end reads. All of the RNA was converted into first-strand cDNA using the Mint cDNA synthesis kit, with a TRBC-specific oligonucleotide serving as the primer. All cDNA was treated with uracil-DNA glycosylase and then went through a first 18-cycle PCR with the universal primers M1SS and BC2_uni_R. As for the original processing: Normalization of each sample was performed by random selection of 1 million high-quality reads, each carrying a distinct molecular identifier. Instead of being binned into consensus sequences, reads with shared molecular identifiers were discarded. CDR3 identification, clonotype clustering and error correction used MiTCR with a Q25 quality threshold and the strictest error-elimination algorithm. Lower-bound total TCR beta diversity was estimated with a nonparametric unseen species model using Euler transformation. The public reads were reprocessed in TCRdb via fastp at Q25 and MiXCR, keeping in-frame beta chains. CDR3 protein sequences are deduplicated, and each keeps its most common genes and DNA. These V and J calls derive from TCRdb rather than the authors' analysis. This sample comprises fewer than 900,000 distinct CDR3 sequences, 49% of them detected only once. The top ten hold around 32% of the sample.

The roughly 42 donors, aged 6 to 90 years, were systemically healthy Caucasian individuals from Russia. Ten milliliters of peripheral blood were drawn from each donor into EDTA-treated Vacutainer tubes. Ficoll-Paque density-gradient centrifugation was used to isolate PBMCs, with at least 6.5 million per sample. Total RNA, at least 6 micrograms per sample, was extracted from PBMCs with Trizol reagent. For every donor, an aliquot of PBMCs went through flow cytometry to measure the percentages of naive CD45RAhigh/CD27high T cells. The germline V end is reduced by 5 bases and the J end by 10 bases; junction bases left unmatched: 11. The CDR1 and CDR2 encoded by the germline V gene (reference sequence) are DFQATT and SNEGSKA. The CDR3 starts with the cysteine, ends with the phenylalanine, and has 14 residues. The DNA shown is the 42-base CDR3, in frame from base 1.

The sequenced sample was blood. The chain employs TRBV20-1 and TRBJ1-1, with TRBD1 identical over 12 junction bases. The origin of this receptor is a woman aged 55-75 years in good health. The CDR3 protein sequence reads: CSADTGTGGRGAFF. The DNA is TGCAGTGCTGATACCGGGACAGGGGGCCGGGGAGCTTTCTTT.